This TCR beta chain was sequenced for a study of blood T cell repertoires in COVID-19. In the study overall: Sites in the United States, Italy and Spain provided acute and convalescent COVID-19 samples.

Clones were sequenced by immunoSEQ multiplex PCR, and TCRdb holds only the in-frame ones, with some missing. The sample includes around 97,000 clones, 70% to 90% of them seen just once. CDR3 length equals 15 residues. V was shortened by 4 bases and J by 3 bases, with 13 bases between the two germline ends. The germline CDR1 and CDR2 sequences are LNHDA and SQIVND (reference sequence). This receptor was obtained from a woman in her sixties or seventies with acute or convalescent COVID-19. The chain carries TRBV19 and TRBJ1-5, with unresolved D. The sequencing sample was made of peripheral blood. CDR3 in amino acids: CASSSPGRVNQPQHF. The CDR3 DNA reads TGTGCCAGTAGTAGCCCAGGCAGAGTCAATCAGCCCCAGCATTTT.